The present T cell receptor (beta chain) was sequenced within a study of blood T cell repertoires in COVID-19. Whole-study context: From T cells, B-cell-depleted T cells, or PBMCs came the material, which was cDNA or gDNA.

Here immunoSEQ multiplex PCR was the method, and the copy in TCRdb shows in-frame clones only, minus some. This sample has under 300,000 clones, with approximately 82% found just once. The CDR3 has 12 amino acids. Trimming took off 4 bases at V and 4 bases at J, with 8 bases between the two ends. The germline gives CDR1 SGHTS, CDR2 YDEGEE. The TCR was taken from a man between 25 and 39 years old who had recovered from COVID-19. The chain carries TRBV5-8 and TRBJ1-2; no clear D gene. The sequenced material came from peripheral blood. The DNA of the CDR3 is TGTGCCAGCAGCGATGACACCTATGGCTACACCTTC. It codes for CASSDDTYGYTF.